This T cell receptor (beta chain) was sequenced for a study of blood T cell repertoires in COVID-19. Study overall: PBMCs, B-cell-depleted T cells, or T cells were the source of the cDNA or gDNA that made up the material.

Measured with immunoSEQ multiplex PCR; TCRdb has only the in-frame clones, and not every one. The table lists 150,000 or so clones, roughly four fifths of them singletons, with over 12% in the top ten. The CDR3 spans 15 residues. The V gene end was trimmed by 4 bases and the J gene end by 5 bases; junction bases not matched to a gene: 9. This clone appeared a single time. This rearrangement joins TRBV5-3 to TRBJ1-1; 9 bases line up with TRBD1. TRBV5-3 carries the ORF label, with uncertain function. The specimen sequenced was peripheral blood. The receptor comes from a human donor with acute or convalescent COVID-19. The donor label of this sample is uncertain. The CDR3 DNA reads as TGTGCCAGAAGCCGCGCCGGGACAGGGATGACTGAAGCTTTCTTT. Amino acids: CARSRAGTGMTEAFF.